A selection of T cell receptor beta chains follows, all from one sample in a study of blood T cell repertoires in COVID-19. TCRdb keeps only in-frame clones here, not all; method: immunoSEQ multiplex PCR. The sample includes about 280,000 clones, almost 85% of them seen just once. The specimen sequenced was peripheral blood. The receptors come from a man aged 50 or older with active or convalescent COVID-19. Both conserved end residues are part of each CDR3. A D gene is named only where the DNA matches it firmly. Clone sizes are given selectively: once, few, many, or a class where the clone is expanded.

j_call clone_size d_call v_call cdr3_nt cdr3_aa
TRBJ2-3 . TRBD2 TRBV11-3 TGTGCCAGCAGCTTAGGGACTAGCGGGGGAACAGATACGCAGTATTTT CASSLGTSGGTDTQYF
TRBJ2-7 few TRBD1 TRBV19 TGTGCCAGTAGTATAGACAGGGGGTCCGAGCAGTACTTC CASSIDRGSEQYF
TRBJ1-6 . TRBD1 TRBV11-2 TGTGCCAGCAGCGTAACAGGGGATTCACCCCTCCACTTT CASSVTGDSPLHF
TRBJ1-3 . . TRBV27 TGTGCCAGCAGTCTCTGGGCCGGCTCTGGAAACACCATATATTTT CASSLWAGSGNTIYF
TRBJ2-1 . . TRBV5-4 TGTGCCAGCAGGTTTTCAGGGCCGGAGTACAATGAGCAGTTCTTC CASRFSGPEYNEQFF
TRBJ2-1 . TRBD2 TRBV27 TGTGCCAGCACCCCTAGGGGACTAGCTTCCGGCGAGCAGTTCTTC CASTPRGLASGEQFF
TRBJ1-3 few . TRBV30 TGTGCCTGGAGTCTGGGCCCCGGAAACACCATATATTTT CAWSLGPGNTIYF
TRBJ2-3 few TRBD2 TRBV5-1 TGCGCCAGCAAAGGCGGGAGGGTGGGGTCAGATACGCAGTATTTT CASKGGRVGSDTQYF
TRBJ1-6 . TRBD1 TRBV18 TGTGCCAGCTCACCGGGACAGGGAGGGCATTCACCCCTCCACTTT CASSPGQGGHSPLHF
TRBJ2-2 . . TRBV7-2 TGTGCCAGCAGCTCCACGAACACCGGGGAGCTGTTTTTT CASSSTNTGELFF
TRBJ2-1 . . TRBV3-1/TRBV3-2 TGTGCCAGCAGCCAAGTGGGGGGTGAGCAGTTCTTC CASSQVGGEQFF
TRBJ2-7 once TRBD2 TRBV2 TGTGCCAGCAGTGGAGGCGGACTAGCGGGAGCGAAAGTCTACGAGCAGTACTTC CASSGGGLAGAKVYEQYF
TRBJ1-2 few TRBD1 TRBV19 TGTGCCAGTAGTGCTGGACAGGGGGCAAATGGCTACACCTTC CASSAGQGANGYTF
TRBJ1-2 . TRBD1 TRBV27 TGTGCCAGCAGCAGACAGGGGGGGACTGGCTACACCTTC CASSRQGGTGYTF
TRBJ2-1 . . TRBV2 TGTGCCAGCAGTGACCGGGCTAGCAGTTACAATGAGCAGTTCTTC CASSDRASSYNEQFF
TRBJ1-6 . . TRBV27 TGTGCCAGCAGACTTCAGGGCTGGGGCTCCTATAATTCACCCCTCCACTTT CASRLQGWGSYNSPLHF
TRBJ1-1 . . TRBV5-1 TGCGCCAGCAGCTTAGGAGAGGGGGTGAGAACTGAAGCTTTCTTT CASSLGEGVRTEAFF
TRBJ2-3 once . TRBV28 TGTGCCAGCAGGGGACTGGCGAACACAGATACGCAGTATTTT CASRGLANTDTQYF
TRBJ1-6 . . TRBV25-1 TGTGCCAGCAGTGCGACAGGACCTAATAATTCACCCCTCCACTTT CASSATGPNNSPLHF
TRBJ2-5 . TRBD2 TRBV4-1 TGCGCCAGCAGCTCGGGGACTAGAGAGGGTTGGGAGACCCAGTACTTC CASSSGTREGWETQYF
TRBJ2-1 . TRBD2 TRBV7-9 TGTGCCAGCAGCGGCGGGACTAGCGGGAGGCAGCTCTACAATGAGCAGTTCTTC CASSGGTSGRQLYNEQFF
TRBJ2-7 . TRBD2 TRBV6-5 TGTGCCAGCAGCCTAGCGGGGCGTTCCTACGAGCAGTACTTC CASSLAGRSYEQYF
TRBJ2-1 . . TRBV7-9 TGTGCCAGCAGCCCTAGAAGCAATGAGCAGTTCTTC CASSPRSNEQFF
TRBJ2-5 . TRBD2 TRBV5-6 TGTGCCAGCACTCGACTAGCGGGAGAGACCCAGTACTTC CASTRLAGETQYF
TRBJ1-2 . . TRBV5-4 TGTGCCAGCAGGTTAGACAGCAACTATGGCTACACCTTC CASRLDSNYGYTF
TRBJ2-2 . . TRBV29-1 TGCAGCGTTGATCGGGGTTACACCGGGGAGCTGTTTTTT CSVDRGYTGELFF
TRBJ2-1 . . TRBV30 TGTGCCTGGAGGCCGGACGGGATGGCGTTCTTC CAWRPDGMAFF
TRBJ2-5 once . TRBV7-9 TGTGCCAGCAGCTTAAAAGGGGTCGAGACCCAGTACTTC CASSLKGVETQYF
TRBJ1-4 . . TRBV12-3/TRBV12-4 TGTGCCAGCAACACGGCCGGGGAAAAACTGTTTTTT CASNTAGEKLFF
TRBJ1-1 . . TRBV5-1 TGCGCCAGCAGCTTGGGACAGCCGAACACTGAAGCTTTCTTT CASSLGQPNTEAFF
TRBJ1-6 few TRBD1 TRBV7-8 TGTGCCAGCAGCTACCAGGGGGCACCCCTCCACTTT CASSYQGAPLHF
TRBJ2-5 . . TRBV5-1 TGCGCCAGCAGCTGGGGCACGCTCCGGGAGACCCAGTACTTC CASSWGTLRETQYF
TRBJ2-2 . . TRBV2 TGTGCCAGCGGGGCAGGATACACCGGGGAGCTGTTTTTT CASGAGYTGELFF
TRBJ2-7 . . TRBV7-2 TGTGCCAGCAGCTCCTCAATAGCCGCCTACGAGCAGTACTTC CASSSSIAAYEQYF
TRBJ2-1 . . TRBV4-2 TGTGCCAGCAGCCAAGGGGACTCCCGATACAATGAGCAGTTCTTC CASSQGDSRYNEQFF
TRBJ2-1 . TRBD2 TRBV28 TGTGCCAGCAGTTTGGGAGGGGCCCGGGGCAATGAGCAGTTCTTC CASSLGGARGNEQFF
TRBJ2-1 . . TRBV6-2/TRBV6-3 TGTGCCAGCAGCCCTGGGACTCCGAGCTCCTACAATGAGCAGTTCTTC CASSPGTPSSYNEQFF
TRBJ2-7 . TRBD1 TRBV28 TGTGCCAGCAGTTTTGACAGGGGGCGCAGCGAGCAGTACTTC CASSFDRGRSEQYF
TRBJ1-5 . . TRBV11-2 TGTGCCAGCATCTTGCAGGGACACCGCAATCAGCCCCAGCATTTT CASILQGHRNQPQHF
TRBJ1-6 . . TRBV7-6 TGTGCCAGCAGCTTAGAGACAGCGTATAATTCACCCCTCCACTTT CASSLETAYNSPLHF
TRBJ2-1 . TRBD1 TRBV28 TGTGCCAGCAGCCTGGGACGACAGGGGGCCGCTCATGAGCAGTTCTTC CASSLGRQGAAHEQFF
TRBJ2-1 . . TRBV11-1 TGTGCCAGCAGCAGTTTGGGCAGACAATACAATGAGCAGTTCTTC CASSSLGRQYNEQFF
TRBJ2-7 . TRBD1 TRBV3-1/TRBV3-2 TGTGCCAGCAGCCTTGCCGGACAGGGCACGCTCTACGAGCAGTACTTC CASSLAGQGTLYEQYF